This TCR beta chain originates from a study of blood T cell repertoires in COVID-19. Clones were sequenced by immunoSEQ multiplex PCR, and TCRdb holds only the in-frame ones, with some missing. The sample lists 70,000 to 80,000 clones, roughly 84% occurring once. The receptor comes from an elderly man with acute or convalescent COVID-19. Sequencing used peripheral blood.

The CDR3, as DNA: TGTGCCAGCAGCTTAATCGGTACAGGGGCCCCCGAGACCCAGTACTTC. Translating it yields CASSLIGTGAPETQYF. The J gene is TRBJ2-5, the V gene TRBV7-3, with TRBD1 matching 7 bases. Germline V CDR1 and CDR2: SGHTA, FQGTGA. V was clipped by 1 base and J by 5 bases; unmatched bases: 10. This CDR3 comprises 16 residues. Full variable domain (missing parts from reference TRBV7-3 and TRBJ2-5): GAGVSQTPSNKVTEKGKYVELRCDPISGHTALYWYRQSLGQGPEFLIYFQGTGAADDSGLPNDRFFAVRPEGSVSTLKIQRTERGDSAVYLCASSLIGTGAPETQYFGPGTRLLVL.